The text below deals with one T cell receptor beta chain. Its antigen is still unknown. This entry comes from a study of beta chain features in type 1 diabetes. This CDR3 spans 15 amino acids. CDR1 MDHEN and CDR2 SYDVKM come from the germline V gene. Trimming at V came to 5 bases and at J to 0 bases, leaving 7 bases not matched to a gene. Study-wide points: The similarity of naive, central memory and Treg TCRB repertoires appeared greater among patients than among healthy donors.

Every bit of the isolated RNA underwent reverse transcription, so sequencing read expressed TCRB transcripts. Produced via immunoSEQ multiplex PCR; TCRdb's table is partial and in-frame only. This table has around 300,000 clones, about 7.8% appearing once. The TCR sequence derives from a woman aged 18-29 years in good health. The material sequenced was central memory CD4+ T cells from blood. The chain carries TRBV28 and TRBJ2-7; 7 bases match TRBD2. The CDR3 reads CASSRGVLSSYEQYV. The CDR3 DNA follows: TGTGCCAGCAGTCGGGGGGTCCTGAGCTCCTACGAGCAGTACGTC.